Listed here are 20 T cell receptor beta chains from one sample, sequenced in a study of shared clonotypes between healthy human individuals. TCRdb's table, derived via immunoSEQ multiplex PCR, lists solely in-frame clones and lacks some. The sample yields some 2 million clones, 95% seen once. The specimen was naive CD4+ T cells sorted from blood. Subset defined: CD45RA+ positively selected. These receptors were obtained from a man in his late teens or twenties in good health.

This chain joins TRBV27 and TRBJ2-7, with a possible D match to TRBD1 (5 bases). The CDR3 contains 14 residues. Germline CDR1 MNHEY, CDR2 SMNVEV (reference sequence). V lost 0 bases and J lost 5, with 11 bases in between. CDR3 residues: CASSLSSRAHEQYF. The CDR3 nucleotides are TGTGCCAGCAGTTTATCGTCCAGGGCCCACGAGCAGTACTTC.

This chain links TRBV10-3 with TRBJ2-5; 10 nucleotides agree with TRBD1. This CDR3 comprises 15 residues. With 8 bases clipped from V and 0 bases from J, the junction kept 6 bases outside the gene matches. Germline V gives CDR1 ENHRY, CDR2 SYGVKD. This CDR3 reads CAIAPGQGYQETQYF. CDR3 nucleotide sequence: TGTGCCATCGCCCCGGGACAGGGGTACCAAGAGACCCAGTACTTC.

This chain joins TRBV5-1 and TRBJ2-7, with 8 bases matching TRBD1. Germline loops: CDR1 SGHRS, CDR2 YFSETQ. Trimming removed 3 bases from V and 6 bases from J; junction bases left unmatched: 11. The CDR3 covers 15 residues. CDR3 in amino acids: CASSSPGQAVLEQYF. The DNA of the CDR3 is TGCGCCAGCAGCTCACCGGGACAGGCGGTACTCGAGCAGTACTTC.

The V call is TRBV7-2, the J call TRBJ2-7; possible D gene TRBD1, 6 bases. The CDR3 is 15 residues long. Germline CDR1 and CDR2: SGHTA and FQGNSA. V gave up 1 base and J gave up 0 bases, with 10 bases separating them. The CDR3 DNA reads TGTGCCAGCAGCTTAGGGACAGTAAGCTCCTACGAGCAGTACTTC. It codes for CASSLGTVSSYEQYF. The full variable domain, with the rest looked up from reference TRBV7-2 and TRBJ2-7, is GAGVSQSPSNKVTEKGKDVELRCDPISGHTALYWYRQSLGQGLEFLIYFQGNSAPDKSGLPSDRFSAERTGGSVSTLTIQRTQQEDSAVYLCASSLGTVSSYEQYFGPGTRLTVT.

J is TRBJ1-6 and V is TRBV6-5; D gene unclear. The CDR3 length is 13 residues. The germline gives CDR1 MNHEY, CDR2 SVGAGI. V was trimmed by 4 bases and J by 10 bases, leaving 11 bases between them. The CDR3 DNA reads as TGTGCCAGCAGTTTTGGGTCGCGCTCACCCCTCCACTTT. Encoded protein: CASSFGSRSPLHF.

The J gene is TRBJ2-7, the V gene TRBV28; 7 bases agree with TRBD2. The germline gives CDR1 MDHEN, CDR2 SYDVKM. V shed 5 bases and J 4 bases; nucleotides not matched to a gene: 8. There are 14 residues in the CDR3. The CDR3 DNA sequence: TGTGCCAGCAGTACCAACGGGGGGAGTTACGAGCAGTACTTC. It codes for CASSTNGGSYEQYF.

V is TRBV10-3 and J is TRBJ1-2; no definite D call. Per the germline V gene, CDR1 is ENHRY and CDR2 is SYGVKD. This CDR3 has 12 residues. V gave up 7 bases and J gave up 4 bases, with 10 bases separating them. CDR3 protein: CAINQNSYGYTF. The CDR3, as DNA: TGTGCCATCAACCAGAACAGCTATGGCTACACCTTC.

The gene calls are TRBV6-1 and TRBJ1-1; possible D gene TRBD1, 6 bases. Between the trimmed V and J ends, which lost 4 bases and 4 bases, there was a span of 16 bases. The CDR3 totals 15 residues. Germline lookup yields CDR1 MNHNS and CDR2 SASEGT. DNA of the CDR3: TGTGCCAGCAGTGCGGTCTCAGGGGTTGGCACTGAAGCTTTCTTT. This sequence encodes CASSAVSGVGTEAFF.

V and J are TRBV2 and TRBJ1-2; D is unclear. CDR1 SNHLY and CDR2 FYNNEI come from the germline V gene. Trimming cost V 6 bases and J 0 bases, with 5 bases left between them. This CDR3 is built from 12 residues. The CDR3 nucleotides read TGTGCCAGCAGCGCGACTAACTATGGCTACACCTTC. Protein: CASSATNYGYTF.

This clone was found once. The V gene is TRBV18, the J gene TRBJ2-7; TRBD2 aligns across 15 bases. Trimming cost V 6 bases and J 4 bases; bases outside gene matches: 10. The CDR3 totals 17 residues. Germline CDR1 and CDR2: KGHSH and LQKENI. The CDR3: CASSPGLAGGSNYEQYF. The CDR3 nucleotides are TGTGCCAGCTCTCCAGGACTAGCGGGAGGGTCGAATTACGAGCAGTACTTC.

Details on this clone: This CDR3 is also generated by other DNA sequences in the sample. The chain is built from TRBV10-3 and TRBJ2-2, with D hard to call. The CDR3 length is 13 residues. V shed 2 bases and J shed 5 bases, with 6 bases lying between them. Germline loops: CDR1 ENHRY, CDR2 SYGVKD. The CDR3 spells CAISEGRTGELFF. The DNA for the CDR3 is TGTGCCATCAGTGAGGGGCGAACCGGGGAGCTGTTTTTT.

This clone has only a few counts. A much bigger clone sits one base away, suggesting this may be a read error. V is TRBV6-1 and J is TRBJ1-1; D gene uncertain. Germline CDR1 MNHNS, CDR2 SASEGT. This CDR3 spans 12 amino acids. Trimming took off 3 bases at V and 1 base at J, with 3 bases between the two ends. CDR3 amino acids: CASSDRNTEAFF. CDR3 nucleotide sequence: TGTGCCAGCAGTGACAGGAACACTGAAGCTTTCTTT.

The chain combines TRBV6-6 with TRBJ2-7, with 13 bases fitting TRBD2. Germline V gene lookup returns CDR1 MNHNY and CDR2 SVGAGI (reference sequence). The CDR3 loop spans 14 amino acids. The V gene end was trimmed by 8 bases and the J gene end by 5 bases; junction bases not matched to a gene: 6. The CDR3 DNA is TGTGCCAGCCTACTAGCGGGAGGGACCCACGAGCAGTACTTC. Translating it yields CASLLAGGTHEQYF.

This clone was seen a few times. The same CDR3 is also encoded by other DNA sequences in this sample. The V gene is TRBV5-1, the J gene TRBJ2-5; D is possibly TRBD1 (5 bases). V was pared by 0 bases and J by 2 bases, with 8 bases between. The CDR3 covers 14 residues. Germline V gene lookup returns CDR1 SGHRS and CDR2 YFSETQ. The CDR3 region is CASSLGQIQETQYF. The CDR3 DNA sequence: TGCGCCAGCAGCTTGGGACAGATACAAGAGACCCAGTACTTC.

The J gene is TRBJ1-2, the V gene TRBV29-1; D unresolved. Germline V lookup: CDR1 SQVTM, CDR2 ANQGSEA. This CDR3 is built from 15 residues. Trimming took 4 bases from V and 0 from J, leaving 15 bases between them. CDR3 sequence: CSVAPLQRPNYGYTF. For the CDR3, the DNA is TGCAGCGTTGCTCCATTGCAGCGACCTAACTATGGCTACACCTTC.

The gene calls are TRBV29-1 and TRBJ1-1; 8 nucleotides agree with TRBD1. The germline V gene encodes CDR1 SQVTM and CDR2 ANQGSEA. The V and J ends lost 6 bases and 1 base, in that order; junction bases with no gene match: 4. This CDR3 has 13 residues. The CDR3 nucleotides read TGCAGCGTCCAGGGGGCTGGGAACACTGAAGCTTTCTTT. Protein sequence: CSVQGAGNTEAFF.

This clone was seen once. The chain carries TRBV6-1 and TRBJ2-7; D perhaps matches TRBD2 (6 bases). V was pared by 4 bases and J by 0 bases, with 16 bases between. The CDR3 runs 16 residues. The germline V gene encodes CDR1 MNHNS and CDR2 SASEGT. The CDR3: CASSGFGSGPSYEQYF. CDR3 bases: TGTGCCAGCAGTGGCTTTGGGAGCGGGCCCTCCTACGAGCAGTACTTC.

This clone was seen just once. This chain joins TRBV15 and TRBJ2-7; no firm D call. V shed 3 bases and J shed 6 bases, with 12 bases lying between them. The CDR3 sequence is 13 residues long. The germline V gene has CDR1 LNHNV and CDR2 YYDKDF (reference sequence). As DNA, the CDR3 is TGTGCCACCAGCAGGGCCCCGTCTCGCGAGCAGTACTTC. This sequence encodes CATSRAPSREQYF. Complete variable domain (other parts from reference TRBV15 and TRBJ2-7): DAMVIQNPRYQVTQFGKPVTLSCSQTLNHNVMYWYQQKSSQAPKLLFHYYDKDFNNEADTPDNFQSRRPNTSFCFLDIRSPGLGDTAMYLCATSRAPSREQYFGPGTRLTVT.

This sequence joins TRBV5-1 and TRBJ1-3; no firm D call. V shed 0 bases and J shed 0 bases, with 7 bases lying between them. The CDR3 extends over 15 amino acids. In germline, CDR1 is SGHRS, CDR2 YFSETQ. As DNA, the CDR3 is TGCGCCAGCAGCTTGGCCGGAGCCTCTGGAAACACCATATATTTT. Its protein product is CASSLAGASGNTIYF. The whole variable domain, remainder taken from reference TRBV5-1 and TRBJ1-3, is KAGVTQTPRYLIKTRGQQVTLSCSPISGHRSVSWYQQTPGQGLQFLFEYFSETQRNKGNFPGRFSGRQFSNSRSEMNVSTLELGDSALYLCASSLAGASGNTIYFGEGSWLTVV.

This clone has a single count. The V and J genes are TRBV13 and TRBJ1-1; TRBD1 matches at 7 bases. Germline loops: CDR1 PRHDT, CDR2 FYEKMQ (reference sequence). CDR3 length equals 14 residues. Trimming removed 2 bases from V and 5 bases from J; junction bases left unmatched: 5. CDR3 in amino acids: CASSLQQGKTEAFF. The CDR3 bases are TGTGCCAGCAGCTTACAACAGGGGAAAACTGAAGCTTTCTTT.